This T cell receptor (beta chain) was sequenced during a study of blood T cell repertoires in COVID-19. Across the study: Acute-phase and convalescent COVID-19 samples originated in the United States, Italy and Spain. T cells, B-cell-depleted T cells, or PBMCs supplied cDNA or gDNA.

CDR1 and CDR2 from the germline V gene are SGHTA and FQGNSA. J was trimmed by 7 bases and V by 1 base; bases with no gene match: 4. The CDR3 is made up of 15 amino acids. Per the original methods: Quantification of nucleated cells was approximated via reference gene primer amplification. Data came from immunoSEQ multiplex PCR; TCRdb stores just in-frame clones and leaves some out. Clonal size and the V and J genes are those of that table, whereas D and trimming came from the DNA. The data show 200,000 to 250,000 clones, about 90% seen once. This chain joins TRBV7-2 and TRBJ2-2; TRBD2 aligns across 9 bases. The clonotype comes from a woman in her forties or fifties with acute or convalescent COVID-19. Source material: peripheral blood. The CDR3 is CASSLVIAGDGELFF. The CDR3 DNA sequence: TGTGCCAGCAGCTTAGTAATAGCGGGAGACGGGGAGCTGTTTTTT. The complete variable domain, with remaining parts taken from reference TRBV7-2 and TRBJ2-2, reads GAGVSQSPSNKVTEKGKDVELRCDPISGHTALYWYRQSLGQGLEFLIYFQGNSAPDKSGLPSDRFSAERTGGSVSTLTIQRTQQEDSAVYLCASSLVIAGDGELFFGEGSRLTVL.